The 2 T cell receptor beta chains given below trace back to one sample, sequenced in a study of vaccination effects on CD4 cells after COVID-19. No antigen has been identified for these receptors. The table came from immunoSEQ multiplex PCR; TCRdb's copy has only in-frame clones and leaves some out. The sample carries approximately 57,000 clones, around 73% recorded once. The culture ran for 10 days, and then CD4+ T cells were isolated. All study participants received two doses of BNT162b2 or mRNA-1273 vaccine. Material: CD4+ T cells from PBMCs cultured without peptide, obtained after COVID-19 vaccination. The receptors were sampled from a human donor who received a COVID-19 vaccine.

The rearrangement joins TRBV6-5 to TRBJ2-1, with 7 bases fitting TRBD2. The V segment lost 7 bases and the J segment 6 bases; nucleotides outside the gene matches: 3. The CDR3 runs 12 residues. Germline CDR1 and CDR2: MNHEY and SVGAGI. The CDR3 DNA is TGTGCCAGCACGTCTAGCGGCAATGAGCAGTTCTTC. Translated: CASTSSGNEQFF.

The chain employs TRBV4-2 and TRBJ2-2; D might be TRBD2 (6 bases). With 4 bases removed from V and 4 bases from J, the gap between germline ends came to 16 bases. This CDR3 region has 16 residues. CDR1 is LGHNA, CDR2 YNFKEQ, per germline. The CDR3 bases are TGTGCCAGCAGCCTCGCTGGGCGGGAAGCCACCGGGGAGCTGTTTTTT. Its protein is CASSLAGREATGELFF.